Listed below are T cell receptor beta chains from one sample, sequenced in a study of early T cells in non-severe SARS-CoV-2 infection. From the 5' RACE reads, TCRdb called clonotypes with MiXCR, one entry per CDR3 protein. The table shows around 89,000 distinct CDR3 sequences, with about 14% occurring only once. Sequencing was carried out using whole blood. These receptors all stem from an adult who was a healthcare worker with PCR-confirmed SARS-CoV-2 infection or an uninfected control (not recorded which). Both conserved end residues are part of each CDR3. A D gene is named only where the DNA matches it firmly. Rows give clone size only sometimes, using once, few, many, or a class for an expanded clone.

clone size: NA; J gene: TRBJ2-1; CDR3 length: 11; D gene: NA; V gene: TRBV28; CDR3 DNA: TGTGCCAGCAGTTTCGGAAATAAGCAGTTCTTC; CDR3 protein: CASSFGNKQFF
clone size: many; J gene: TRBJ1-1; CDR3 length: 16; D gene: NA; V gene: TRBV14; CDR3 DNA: TGTGCCAGCAGCCAAGTGCAATGGGGGGCGAAGACTGAAGCTTTCTTT; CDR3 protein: CASSQVQWGAKTEAFF
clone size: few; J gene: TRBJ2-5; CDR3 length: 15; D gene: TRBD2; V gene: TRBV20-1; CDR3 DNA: TGCAGTGCTAGAGTGCCGGGACTAGCAGGGGAGACCCAGTACTTC; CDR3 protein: CSARVPGLAGETQYF
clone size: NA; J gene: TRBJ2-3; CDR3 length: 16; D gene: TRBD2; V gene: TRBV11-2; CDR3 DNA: TGTGCCAGCAGCTCAAGACTAGCGGGGGGCCGAGATACGCAGTATTTT; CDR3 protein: CASSSRLAGGRDTQYF
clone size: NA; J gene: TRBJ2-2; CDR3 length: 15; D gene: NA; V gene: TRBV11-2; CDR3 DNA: TGTGCCAGCAGCTTAGACCTTAGGAACACCGGGGAGCTGTTTTTT; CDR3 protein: CASSLDLRNTGELFF
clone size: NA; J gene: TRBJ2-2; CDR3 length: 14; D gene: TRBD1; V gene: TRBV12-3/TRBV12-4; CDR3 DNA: TGTGCCAGCAGAATCGGGACAGATCCCGGGGAGCTGTTTTTT; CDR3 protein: CASRIGTDPGELFF
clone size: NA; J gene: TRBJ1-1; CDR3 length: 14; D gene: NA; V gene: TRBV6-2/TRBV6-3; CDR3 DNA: TGTGCCAGTCGCCAGACCTCTACCGCCACTGAAGCTTTCTTT; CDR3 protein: CASRQTSTATEAFF
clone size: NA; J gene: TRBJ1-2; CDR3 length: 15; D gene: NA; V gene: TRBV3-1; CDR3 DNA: TGTGCCAGCGGCCAAGCGACGACAAAGGTCTATGGCTACACCTTC; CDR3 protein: CASGQATTKVYGYTF
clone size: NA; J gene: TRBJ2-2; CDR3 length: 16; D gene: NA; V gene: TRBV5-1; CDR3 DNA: TGCGCCAGCAGCTTGACAGCCAGATCCAACACCGGGGAGCTGTTTTTT; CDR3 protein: CASSLTARSNTGELFF
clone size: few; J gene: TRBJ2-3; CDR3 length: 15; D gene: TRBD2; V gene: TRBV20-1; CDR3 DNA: TGCAGTGCTAGAGATTCCGGGGGGGGCCGGTATACGCAGTATTTT; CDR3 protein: CSARDSGGGRYTQYF
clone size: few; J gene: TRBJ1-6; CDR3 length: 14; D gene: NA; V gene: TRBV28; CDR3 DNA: TGTGCCAGCACCGCGGGCAGCGCCAATTCACCCCTCCACTTT; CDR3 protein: CASTAGSANSPLHF
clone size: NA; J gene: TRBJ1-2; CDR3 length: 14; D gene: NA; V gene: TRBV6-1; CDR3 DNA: TGTGCCAGCAGTGGTTATATCTACGTCTATGGCTACACCTTC; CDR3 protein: CASSGYIYVYGYTF
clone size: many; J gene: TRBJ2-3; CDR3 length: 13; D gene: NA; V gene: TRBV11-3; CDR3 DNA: TGTGCCAGCAGCCCCCACGGCACAGATACGCAGTATTTT; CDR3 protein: CASSPHGTDTQYF
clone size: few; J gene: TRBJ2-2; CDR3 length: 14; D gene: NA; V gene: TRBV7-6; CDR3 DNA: TGTGCCAGCAGCCTGCAGGAGAACACCGGGGAGCTGTTTTTT; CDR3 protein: CASSLQENTGELFF
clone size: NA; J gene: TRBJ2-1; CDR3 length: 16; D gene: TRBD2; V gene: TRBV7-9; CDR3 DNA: TGTGCCAGCAGCTTTCGAACTAGCGGGGGGGCCAATGAGCAGTTCTTC; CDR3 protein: CASSFRTSGGANEQFF
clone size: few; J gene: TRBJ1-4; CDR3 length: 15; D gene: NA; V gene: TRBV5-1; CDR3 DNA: TGCGCCAGCAGCTTCACCGGGGACACTAATGAAAAACTGTTTTTT; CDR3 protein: CASSFTGDTNEKLFF